A single sample gave rise to the 28 T cell receptor beta chains below, sequenced in a study of early T cells in non-severe SARS-CoV-2 infection. MiXCR, applied by TCRdb to the 5' RACE reads, yields one record per CDR3 protein. The sample has about 60,000 distinct CDR3 sequences, roughly 12% seen once. What was sequenced was whole blood. The receptors originated from an adult who was a healthcare worker with PCR-confirmed SARS-CoV-2 infection or an uninfected control (not recorded which).

The chain carries TRBV15 and TRBJ1-1, with no clear D. The germline V and J ends were trimmed by 0 bases and 7 bases, with 18 bases remaining between them. Germline CDR1 LNHNV, CDR2 YYDKDF (reference sequence). This CDR3 is 16 amino acids long. The CDR3 is CATSRDKRSQLDEAFF. The CDR3 DNA reads TGTGCCACCAGCAGAGATAAGAGAAGTCAGTTGGATGAAGCTTTCTTT. Full variable domain (missing parts from reference TRBV15 and TRBJ1-1): DAMVIQNPRYQVTQFGKPVTLSCSQTLNHNVMYWYQQKSSQAPKLLFHYYDKDFNNEADTPDNFQSRRPNTSFCFLDIRSPGLGDTAMYLCATSRDKRSQLDEAFFGQGTRLTVV.

The rearrangement uses TRBV3-1 and TRBJ1-2; no definite D call. The V end lost 0 bases, the J end lost 4 bases, and 9 bases lay between the germline ends. CDR1 and CDR2 (germline): LGHDT, YNNKEL (reference sequence). The CDR3 extends over 14 amino acids. CDR3 region: CASSQERSLYGYTF. The CDR3 nucleotides read TGTGCCAGCAGCCAAGAGCGGAGCCTCTATGGCTACACCTTC. Based on the CDR3 plus reference TRBV3-1 and TRBJ1-2, the full variable domain is DTAVSQTPKYLVTQMGNDKSIKCEQNLGHDTMYWYKQDSKKFLKIMFSYNNKELIINETVPNRFSPKSPDKAHLNLHINSLELGDSAVYFCASSQERSLYGYTFGSGTRLTVV.

This clonotype has a count of ten or more. This chain joins TRBV10-3 and TRBJ1-5; D might be TRBD1 (6 bases). Germline CDR1 is ENHRY and CDR2 is SYGVKD. V was cut by 8 bases and J by 6 bases, with 14 bases left in between. The CDR3 is 13 residues long. CDR3 sequence: CAISAGVRQPQHF. The CDR3, as DNA: TGTGCCATCTCGGCAGGGGTCCGTCAGCCCCAGCATTTT.

This clonotype was found many times. The V call is TRBV18, the J call TRBJ1-1; the D is unclear. The CDR3 has 14 residues. The V gene lost 3 bases and the J gene lost 0 bases, with 8 bases spanning the gap. Germline loops: CDR1 KGHSH, CDR2 LQKENI. The CDR3 DNA sequence: TGTGCCAGCTCACCTCCCCTCATGAACACTGAAGCTTTCTTT. Amino acid sequence: CASSPPLMNTEAFF.

CDR3 bases: TGCAGTGCTACCGACGACAGCACCTCTAATGAAAAACTGTTTTTT. Translated: CSATDDSTSNEKLFF. The chain couples TRBV20-1 to TRBJ1-4; maybe TRBD1 (5 bases). Trimming shortened V by 4 bases and J by 3 bases, and 15 bases separated the two germline ends. This CDR3 comprises 15 residues. Per the germline V gene, CDR1 is DFQATT and CDR2 is SNEGSKA (reference sequence).

CDR3 nucleotides: TGTGCCACCAGTGATCCAGGACAGGGTAATGAAAAACTGTTTTTT. This codes for CATSDPGQGNEKLFF. The gene calls are TRBV24-1 and TRBJ1-4; 8 nucleotides agree with TRBD1. Germline CDR1 and CDR2: KGHDR and SFDVKD. V was pared by 3 bases and J by 4 bases, with 3 bases of the junction left unmatched. This CDR3 region has 15 residues.

The J gene is TRBJ1-6, the V gene TRBV7-2, with TRBD1 matching 8 bases. After removal of 6 bases from V and 13 bases from J, the junction contained 11 bases not matched to a gene. The CDR3 loop spans 14 amino acids. From germline, CDR1 is SGHTA and CDR2 FQGNSA. Written as DNA, the CDR3 is TGTGCCAGCAGACCCCGGACAGGGCCTTACCCCCTCCACTTT. It translates to CASRPRTGPYPLHF.

This chain connects TRBV2 to TRBJ1-6; D might be TRBD1 (5 bases). CDR1 is SNHLY, CDR2 FYNNEI, per germline. The CDR3 extends over 13 amino acids. Trimming pared 5 bases from V and 5 bases from J, leaving 7 bases between. CDR3 in DNA: TGTGCCAGCAGTCAGGGAAATAATTCACCCCTCCACTTT. Translation gives CASSQGNNSPLHF.

The chain is built from TRBV12-3 or TRBV12-4 and TRBJ2-5, with D perhaps assigned TRBD1 or TRBD2 (6 bases each). This CDR3 is 16 amino acids long. V was cut by 2 bases and J by 7 bases, with 20 bases left in between. This CDR3 is CASSLSLGGQLATQYF. Written as DNA, the CDR3 is TGTGCCAGCAGTTTATCCCTGGGGGGCCAGCTGGCGACCCAGTACTTC.

There are many counts of this clonotype. J is TRBJ2-1 and V is TRBV6-5, with 13 bases lining up with TRBD2. Germline V gene sequence: CDR1 MNHEY, CDR2 SVGAGI. Losses at the gene ends were 5 bases for V and 5 bases for J; bases not matched to a gene: 9. This CDR3 region has 17 residues. In DNA, the CDR3 is TGTGCCAGCAGTCAGGGACTAGCGGGGAACGACAACAATGAGCAGTTCTTC. Translating gives CASSQGLAGNDNNEQFF.

This clonotype was recorded many times. This chain joins TRBV20-1 and TRBJ2-3; D is possibly TRBD1 or TRBD2 (5 bases each). V was pared by 4 bases and J by 8 bases, with 13 bases between. Germline CDR1 reads DFQATT; CDR2 reads SNEGSKA (reference sequence). The CDR3 consists of 12 residues. The CDR3 DNA reads as TGCAGTGCTATGAGGGGCGGAGCTACGCAGTATTTT. This encodes CSAMRGGATQYF.

The rearrangement joins TRBV6-1 to TRBJ2-3, with a possible D match to TRBD1 (6 bases). Between the trimmed V and J ends, which lost 5 bases and 1 base, there was a span of 16 bases. CDR3 size: 16 residues. Germline lookup yields CDR1 MNHNS and CDR2 SASEGT. CDR3 residues: CASSSSWTVGTDTQYF. The CDR3 DNA sequence: TGTGCCAGCAGTTCATCTTGGACAGTGGGCACAGATACGCAGTATTTT.

CDR3 amino acids: CSARRKGTESYEQYF. Written as DNA, the CDR3 is TGCAGTGCTAGAAGAAAGGGGACGGAATCCTACGAGCAGTACTTC. This chain links TRBV20-1 with TRBJ2-7, with D perhaps given as TRBD1 or TRBD2 (5 bases each). Germline assignment: CDR1 DFQATT and CDR2 SNEGSKA (reference sequence). Trimming removed 2 bases from V and 1 base from J, with 15 bases in between. The CDR3 covers 15 residues.

This chain connects TRBV6-5 to TRBJ2-7; 8 bases fit TRBD2. Germline V lookup: CDR1 MNHEY, CDR2 SVGAGI. The V and J ends lost 0 bases and 3 bases, in that order; junction bases with no gene match: 10. The CDR3 extends over 17 amino acids. CDR3 nucleotides: TGTGCCAGCAGTTACTCGATTGAAGCCGGGACTAGCTACGAGCAGTACTTC. Translation: CASSYSIEAGTSYEQYF.

The chain employs TRBV10-2 and TRBJ1-2, with D possibly being TRBD1 (5 bases). Germline V CDR1 and CDR2: WSHSY, SAAADI. The CDR3 is 12 residues long. Trimming pared 8 bases from V and 6 bases from J, leaving 13 bases between. CDR3 residues: CASQGIQDGYTF. The CDR3 coding sequence is TGCGCCAGCCAGGGTATTCAGGATGGCTACACCTTC.

This clonotype turned up a few times. The chain has TRBV7-3 and TRBJ2-1; TRBD1 matches at 9 bases. The CDR3 length is 15 residues. Germline values: CDR1 SGHTA, CDR2 FQGTGA. Trimming at V came to 5 bases and at J to 2 bases, leaving 4 bases not matched to a gene. This CDR3 is CASSTTGGPYNEQFF. In nucleotides, the CDR3 is TGTGCCAGCAGCACCACAGGGGGCCCCTACAATGAGCAGTTCTTC.

In its sample, this clonotype was seen a few times. The chain links TRBV28 to TRBJ2-5; D remains unclear. The V gene lost 4 bases and the J gene lost 1 base, with 13 bases spanning the gap. This CDR3 spans 15 amino acids. The V gene's germline CDR1 is MDHEN and CDR2 SYDVKM. The CDR3 is CASSSAATLQETQYF. The CDR3 DNA follows: TGTGCCAGCAGTTCCGCCGCGACACTCCAAGAGACCCAGTACTTC.

This clonotype was seen a handful of times. The chain is built from TRBV11-2 and TRBJ2-5; D assignment may be TRBD1 or TRBD2 (5 bases each). The CDR3 is 12 amino acids. Germline CDR1 reads SGHAT; CDR2 reads FQNNGV. V was cut by 6 bases and J by 7 bases, with 12 bases left in between. CDR3 DNA sequence: TGTGCCAGCAGGGGACCGCCGCGGACCCAGTACTTC. This translates into CASRGPPRTQYF. Complete variable domain (other parts from reference TRBV11-2 and TRBJ2-5): EAGVAQSPRYKIIEKRQSVAFWCNPISGHATLYWYQQILGQGPKLLIQFQNNGVVDDSQLPKDRFSAERLKGVDSTLKIQPAKLEDSAVYLCASRGPPRTQYFGPGTRLLVL.

This clonotype is categorized as medium-sized (0.01 to 0.1%). The CDR3 spells CASSSSTDTQYF. CDR3 in DNA: TGTGCCAGCAGCTCTAGCACAGATACGCAGTATTTT. The J gene is TRBJ2-3, the V gene TRBV12-3 or TRBV12-4; no firm D call. The CDR3 spans 12 residues. The V and J ends lost 6 bases and 0 bases respectively, with 4 bases between them.

This clonotype was observed a few times. The CDR3 loop is CSVESGKENTGELFF. The DNA of the CDR3 is TGCAGCGTTGAATCAGGGAAGGAGAACACCGGGGAGCTGTTTTTT. The chain is built from TRBV29-1 and TRBJ2-2; D might be TRBD1 (5 bases). This CDR3 spans 15 amino acids. The germline V and J ends were trimmed by 2 bases and 1 base, with 11 bases remaining between them. Germline V gives CDR1 SQVTM, CDR2 ANQGSEA.

The rearrangement joins TRBV28 to TRBJ2-2; D uncertain. The CDR3 length is 12 residues. Germline V gene data show CDR1 as MDHEN and CDR2 as SYDVKM. V lost 8 bases to trimming and J lost 6 bases, with 10 bases between them. In nucleotides, the CDR3 is TGTGCCAGCGCTGGTGGGGCCGGGGAGCTGTTTTTT. Protein sequence: CASAGGAGELFF.

The rearrangement uses TRBV6-5 and TRBJ1-1, with D possibly matching TRBD1 (5 bases). V lost 2 bases to trimming and J lost 5 bases, with 18 bases between them. Germline V gene lookup returns CDR1 MNHEY and CDR2 SVGAGI. The length of the CDR3 is 16 residues. This CDR3 is CASSYTYTGARTEAFF. The CDR3 DNA follows: TGTGCCAGCAGTTACACCTACACAGGCGCGCGGACTGAAGCTTTCTTT.

V is TRBV28 and J is TRBJ1-5; no reliable D call. V was clipped by 2 bases and J by 7 bases, with 9 bases between them. This CDR3 comprises 13 residues. Germline V gene data show CDR1 as MDHEN and CDR2 as SYDVKM. In DNA, the CDR3 is TGTGCCAGCAGTTTACCCCGCGGACAGCCCCAGCATTTT. Translating gives CASSLPRGQPQHF.

J is TRBJ2-4 and V is TRBV5-5, with TRBD2 matching 8 bases. Germline CDR1 SGHKS, CDR2 YYEKEE (reference sequence). The CDR3 extends over 19 amino acids. The V segment lost 4 bases and the J segment 2 bases; nucleotides outside the gene matches: 17. CDR3 bases: TGTGCCAGCAGCCAAGGGGTGTTAGCGGGAATGGGAACCAAAAACATTCAGTACTTC. It codes for CASSQGVLAGMGTKNIQYF. Filled out from reference TRBV5-5 and TRBJ2-4, the complete variable domain reads DAGVTQSPTHLIKTRGQQVTLRCSPISGHKSVSWYQQVLGQGPQFIFQYYEKEERGRGNFPDRFSARQFPNYSSELNVNALLLGDSALYLCASSQGVLAGMGTKNIQYFGAGTRLSVL.

The chain combines TRBV2 with TRBJ2-5; 7 bases line up with TRBD1. This CDR3 is built from 15 residues. Trimming at V came to 6 bases and at J to 5 bases, leaving 12 bases not matched to a gene. Germline V gives CDR1 SNHLY, CDR2 FYNNEI. The CDR3 DNA is TGTGCCAGCAGCCCTAGGACAGGACCGGGGGAGACCCAGTACTTC. This translates into CASSPRTGPGETQYF.

The gene calls are TRBV9 and TRBJ1-6, with TRBD1 matching 7 bases. With 4 bases clipped from V and 5 bases from J, the junction kept 3 bases outside the gene matches. This CDR3 is 14 amino acids long. The germline gives CDR1 SGDLS, CDR2 YYNGEE. DNA of the CDR3: TGTGCCAGCAGCCGGGACAGAAATAATTCACCCCTCCACTTT. The encoded protein is CASSRDRNNSPLHF.

Written as DNA, the CDR3 is TGTGCCAGCAGTGAAGTGGCCGGACATTCCGGCTATGGCTACACCTTC. Amino acids: CASSEVAGHSGYGYTF. The chain links TRBV6-1 to TRBJ1-2; D might be TRBD1 (5 bases). The germline gives CDR1 MNHNS, CDR2 SASEGT. Between the trimmed V and J ends, which lost 1 base and 4 bases, there was a span of 16 bases. This CDR3 contains 16 residues.

V and J are TRBV29-1 and TRBJ2-5; 10 bases are a match to TRBD2. Germline V CDR1 and CDR2: SQVTM, ANQGSEA. V was pared by 6 bases and J by 5 bases, with 15 bases of the junction left unmatched. The CDR3 has 16 residues. In DNA, the CDR3 is TGCAGCGTGGCCGGGACTAGCGTGGGATCCGTGGAGACCCAGTACTTC. This sequence encodes CSVAGTSVGSVETQYF.